The 24 T cell receptor beta chains below come from one sample, sequenced in a study of T cells after somatic rescue of genetic block. The repertoire was sequenced with immunoSEQ multiplex PCR; TCRdb's copy has only in-frame clones and lacks some. The repertoire has 68,000 or so clones, around 90% of them found once; the top ten carry about 3%. The sequenced sample consisted of peripheral blood mononuclear cells (PBMCs). These receptors all stem from a man aged 40-55 years.

This chain connects TRBV5-1 to TRBJ2-7, with D perhaps matching TRBD1 (7 bases). Germline V gene lookup returns CDR1 SGHRS and CDR2 YFSETQ. The V end lost 4 bases, the J end lost 0 bases, and 17 bases lay between the germline ends. The CDR3 extends over 16 amino acids. CDR3 nucleotides: TGCGCCAGCAGCAACGGGCGGGACAGTCGCTCCTACGAGCAGTACTTC. The encoded protein is CASSNGRDSRSYEQYF. The entire variable domain, with the rest obtained from reference TRBV5-1 and TRBJ2-7, is as follows: KAGVTQTPRYLIKTRGQQVTLSCSPISGHRSVSWYQQTPGQGLQFLFEYFSETQRNKGNFPGRFSGRQFSNSRSEMNVSTLELGDSALYLCASSNGRDSRSYEQYFGPGTRLTVT.

V and J are TRBV5-1 and TRBJ1-4; D is uncertain. Trimming removed 7 bases from V and 5 bases from J, with 9 bases in between. Germline lookup yields CDR1 SGHRS and CDR2 YFSETQ. The CDR3 loop spans 12 amino acids. The CDR3, as DNA: TGCGCCAGCCCGACGGGGAATGAAAAACTGTTTTTT. It is translated as CASPTGNEKLFF.

The chain recombines TRBV5-4 with TRBJ1-2; perhaps TRBD1 as D (6 bases). CDR3 size: 13 residues. The germline gives CDR1 SGHNT, CDR2 YYREEE (reference sequence). The V end was cut by 6 bases, the J end by 4 bases, with 13 bases between. Written as DNA, the CDR3 is TGTGCCAGCAATCTACAGGGAGCCTATGGCTACACCTTC. It encodes CASNLQGAYGYTF.

This clone is a singleton in its sample. The chain has TRBV6-1 and TRBJ2-7, with 9 bases matching TRBD1. This CDR3 contains 14 residues. J was trimmed by 1 base and V by 5 bases; bases with no gene match: 3. Germline V gene lookup returns CDR1 MNHNS and CDR2 SASEGT. The CDR3 is CASSNRGLSYEQYF. The CDR3 nucleotides are TGTGCCAGCAGTAACAGGGGGCTGTCCTACGAGCAGTACTTC.

DNA of the CDR3: TGTGCCAGTAGTATGCCAGGGGATGGCTACACCTTC. Its protein is CASSMPGDGYTF. The J gene is TRBJ1-2, the V gene TRBV19, with D possibly being TRBD1 (6 bases). In germline, CDR1 is LNHDA, CDR2 SQIVND (reference sequence). Trimming stripped 3 bases from V and 6 bases from J, with 8 bases between. The CDR3 is made up of 12 amino acids.

This chain links TRBV11-2 with TRBJ2-3; 8 nucleotides align to TRBD1. There are 19 residues in the CDR3. V was clipped by 1 base and J by 1 base; unmatched bases: 13. Germline assignment: CDR1 SGHAT and CDR2 FQNNGV. The CDR3 reads CASSLVPGTGQGGTDTQYF. CDR3 nucleotide sequence: TGTGCCAGCAGCTTAGTCCCGGGGACAGGCCAAGGGGGCACAGATACGCAGTATTTT. The entire variable domain, with the rest obtained from reference TRBV11-2 and TRBJ2-3, is as follows: EAGVAQSPRYKIIEKRQSVAFWCNPISGHATLYWYQQILGQGPKLLIQFQNNGVVDDSQLPKDRFSAERLKGVDSTLKIQPAKLEDSAVYLCASSLVPGTGQGGTDTQYFGPGTRLTVL.

The CDR3 region is CASSPLVDSQPQHF. DNA of the CDR3: TGTGCCAGCAGTCCTCTAGTTGATAGTCAGCCCCAGCATTTT. The chain has TRBV2 and TRBJ1-5; D unclear. CDR1 SNHLY and CDR2 FYNNEI come from the germline V gene. The V gene lost 5 bases and the J gene lost 6 bases, with 14 bases spanning the gap. The CDR3 is made up of 14 amino acids.

The V gene is TRBV4-3, the J gene TRBJ1-4, with D possibly matching TRBD1 (6 bases). The ends were cut back, 0 bases at V and 5 bases at J, with 25 bases in the middle. This CDR3 contains 20 residues. Germline CDR1 and CDR2: LGHNA and YSLEER. CDR3 residues: CASSQDVTVGRGGKNEKLFF. The CDR3 DNA reads as TGCGCCAGCAGCCAAGATGTCACAGTAGGACGTGGGGGCAAAAATGAAAAACTGTTTTTT.

J is TRBJ1-5 and V is TRBV6-1, with 8 positions matching TRBD1. The CDR3 runs to 15 residues. After removal of 6 bases from V and 3 bases from J, the junction contained 7 bases not matched to a gene. Germline CDR1 reads MNHNS; CDR2 reads SASEGT. As DNA, the CDR3 is TGTGCCAGCAGGGATGGACAGGGAAACAATCAGCCCCAGCATTTT. Translating gives CASRDGQGNNQPQHF.

The CDR3 is CASSVLAGYNEQFF. Here the CDR3 DNA reads TGCGCCAGCAGTGTGCTAGCGGGGTACAATGAGCAGTTCTTC. V usage is TRBV10-1 and J usage is TRBJ2-1; 9 bases match TRBD2. This CDR3 has 14 residues. Germline V gives CDR1 WNHNN, CDR2 SYGVQD (reference sequence). V lost 4 bases to trimming and J lost 4 bases; unmatched junction nucleotides: 2.

The chain uses TRBV7-6 and TRBJ2-1, with D maybe TRBD2 (8 bases). The germline gives CDR1 SGHVS, CDR2 FNYEAQ. The ends were cut back, 5 bases at V and 0 bases at J, with 14 bases in the middle. The CDR3 spans 16 residues. CDR3 DNA sequence: TGTGCCAGCAGCCCCGGGGGGGACAGCTCCTACAATGAGCAGTTCTTC. It yields the protein CASSPGGDSSYNEQFF.

This clone was seen a single time. V and J are TRBV29-1 and TRBJ2-2, with D maybe TRBD1 (5 bases). Trimming shortened V by 3 bases and J by 0 bases, and 11 bases separated the two germline ends. Per germline, CDR1 SQVTM and CDR2 ANQGSEA. The CDR3 covers 15 residues. The CDR3 DNA sequence: TGCAGCGTTGATATAGGGGCTTCGAACACCGGGGAGCTGTTTTTT. Translation gives CSVDIGASNTGELFF.

The V and J genes are TRBV5-1 and TRBJ2-2; no clear D gene. Between the trimmed V and J ends, which lost 3 bases and 7 bases, there was a span of 7 bases. This CDR3 has 12 residues. The germline CDR1 and CDR2 sequences are SGHRS and YFSETQ. DNA of the CDR3: TGCGCCAGCAGCTACGCGGACGGGGAGCTGTTTTTT. It codes for CASSYADGELFF.

The gene calls are TRBV11-2 and TRBJ2-1; D uncertain. From germline, CDR1 is SGHAT and CDR2 FQNNGV. The CDR3 runs 13 residues. Trimming cost V 5 bases and J 2 bases, with 7 bases left between them. CDR3 DNA: TGTGCCAGCAGCCGCGATACCTACAATGAGCAGTTCTTC. Its translation: CASSRDTYNEQFF.

The chain joins TRBV27 to TRBJ1-2; 8 bases fit TRBD1. Germline loops: CDR1 MNHEY, CDR2 SMNVEV (reference sequence). The CDR3 covers 14 residues. The V gene end was trimmed by 10 bases and the J gene end by 5 bases; junction bases not matched to a gene: 12. The CDR3 loop reads CATRRTGTGYGYTF. The CDR3 coding sequence is TGTGCCACCCGCAGGACAGGGACGGGTTATGGCTACACCTTC.

The rearrangement uses TRBV6-5 and TRBJ1-5, with 8 bases that match TRBD1. The trim removed 5 bases at V and 5 bases at J, leaving 2 bases unmatched. CDR3 length: 13 residues. CDR1 and CDR2 (germline): MNHEY, SVGAGI. Here the CDR3 reads CASSPDRDQPQHF. CDR3 DNA: TGTGCCAGCAGTCCGGACAGGGATCAGCCCCAGCATTTT.

This chain joins TRBV27 and TRBJ2-7; D assignment may be TRBD1 or TRBD2 (6 bases each). In germline, CDR1 is MNHEY, CDR2 SMNVEV (reference sequence). The CDR3 sequence is 14 residues long. The germline V and J ends were trimmed by 5 bases and 3 bases, with 14 bases remaining between them. The CDR3 nucleotides read TGTGCCAGCAGTGTACAGGGAGCGGGCTACGAGCAGTACTTC. Translating gives CASSVQGAGYEQYF.

The chain carries TRBV9 and TRBJ2-2, with 7 bases lining up with TRBD2. V shed 4 bases and J 6 bases; nucleotides not matched to a gene: 6. The CDR3 totals 14 residues. Germline V gene sequence: CDR1 SGDLS, CDR2 YYNGEE. DNA for the CDR3: TGTGCCAGCAGCACGGGACTAAACTCCGGGGAGCTGTTTTTT. Encoded protein: CASSTGLNSGELFF.

The rearrangement joins TRBV6-1 to TRBJ2-7; TRBD1 matches 12 bases. The junction had 7 bases not matched to a gene; V was cut back by 4 bases and J by 6 bases. This CDR3 region has 15 residues. CDR1 is MNHNS and CDR2 is SASEGT in the germline V gene. CDR3 bases: TGTGCCAGCAGTGTTGCGGGACAGGGGGCCGGCGAGCAGTACTTC. Its protein is CASSVAGQGAGEQYF.

The CDR3 region has the DNA TGTGCCAGCAGACTAGCGGGGGGGCAGGACGAGCAGTACTTC. Its protein product is CASRLAGGQDEQYF. This chain links TRBV2 with TRBJ2-7; 13 nucleotides line up with TRBD2. The V segment lost 6 bases and the J segment 5 bases; nucleotides outside the gene matches: 4. This CDR3 spans 14 amino acids. Germline CDR1 and CDR2: SNHLY and FYNNEI.

The J gene is TRBJ2-5, the V gene TRBV4-1; D perhaps matches TRBD1 (6 bases). The germline V gene has CDR1 MGHRA and CDR2 YSYEKL. The CDR3 is 16 amino acids. Trimming shortened V by 0 bases and J by 4 bases, and 15 bases separated the two germline ends. The DNA for the CDR3 is TGCGCCAGCAGCCAAGATGCCACAGGGTTTGTAGAGACCCAGTACTTC. Residues: CASSQDATGFVETQYF.

The genes are TRBV6-5 and TRBJ2-7; tentative D call: TRBD2 (5 bases). Deletions cut 8 bases from V and 4 bases from J, with 15 bases between. The CDR3 is 13 residues long. Germline V gene data show CDR1 as MNHEY and CDR2 as SVGAGI. The CDR3 nucleotides are TGTGCCAGCGGACGGGGTAGAGTGTACGAGCAGTACTTC. It codes for CASGRGRVYEQYF.

The genes are TRBV18 and TRBJ1-3, with TRBD1 identical over 7 bases. Germline V CDR1 and CDR2: KGHSH, LQKENI. The CDR3 runs 14 residues. J was trimmed by 3 bases and V by 2 bases; bases with no gene match: 1. CDR3 sequence: CASSPYRGGNTIYF. CDR3 DNA: TGTGCCAGCTCACCATACAGGGGTGGAAACACCATATATTTT.

V usage is TRBV29-1 and J usage is TRBJ2-1; either TRBD1 or TRBD2 may fit D (5 bases each). V was pared by 5 bases and J by 2 bases, with 10 bases between. The germline gives CDR1 SQVTM, CDR2 ANQGSEA. The CDR3 extends over 13 amino acids. As DNA, the CDR3 is TGCAGCGTTAGGGACCGACCCTACAATGAGCAGTTCTTC. This sequence encodes CSVRDRPYNEQFF.